This T cell receptor beta chain came from a study of T cell changes during pregnancy in multiple sclerosis. Sequencing was performed with immunoSEQ multiplex PCR; in TCRdb, only in-frame clones are kept and a portion is missing. The profile covers about 77,000 clones, with about 92% appearing a single time and 2.6% taken by the ten largest. Germline V lookup: CDR1 SGHNT, CDR2 YYREEE (reference sequence). The V end was cut by 4 bases, the J end by 2 bases, with 12 bases between. The CDR3 spans 14 residues. The chain links TRBV5-4 to TRBJ2-5; unclear D gene. The TCR comes from a female donor in good health, enrolled as a control in a pregnancy study. Sequences were derived from peripheral blood, sampled after pregnancy. The CDR3 loop reads CASSLPPAQETQYF. Here the CDR3 DNA reads TGTGCCAGCAGCCTCCCCCCAGCGCAAGAGACCCAGTACTTC.